This T cell receptor (beta chain) was sequenced during a study of T cells in Graves' hyperthyroidism and ophthalmopathy. Amplified regions were TCR beta CDR3 sequences from RNA transcripts. HTBI primers were used for first-round RT-PCR of the TCR CDR3. TCRdb re-called the multiplex PCR reads through MiXCR, storing one row per CDR3 protein. The table lists 210,000 or so distinct CDR3 sequences, roughly 18% of them singletons. The CDR3 contains 13 residues. Trimming cost V 10 bases and J 7 bases; bases outside gene matches: 7. Comments on this clonotype: The antigen is unknown.

Findings and caveats of the study: Most clonotypes expanded in the thyroid (above 0.001) were also present in blood. Stable hyperthyroidism was told apart from ophthalmopathy by a model built on 13 V-J features.

This receptor was identified in a man aged 50 to 60 with Graves' hyperthyroidism. This chain links TRBV12-3 or TRBV12-4 with TRBJ2-1; the match to TRBD2 covers 10 bases. The sample comprised blood. The DNA for the CDR3 is TGTGCCACCACAGGGACTAGCGTAAATGAGCAGTTCTTC. Amino acid sequence: CATTGTSVNEQFF.